This T cell receptor (beta chain) is from a study of T cell responses to AZD1222 COVID-19 vaccine. Study-wide findings and caveats: Donors were largely white British and mainly female; clonal diversity was possibly underestimated. Repertoire collection took place solely once the T cell response had peaked. Reportedly, nearly half of unique spike TCRs recognized epitopes outside B.1.351/B.1.1.7 mutations. Along spike, vaccine-associated CD4 TCRs were found throughout, with dominance at 160-218 and 743-854.

Regarding this clone: Its antigen remains unidentified.

CDR1 SQVTM and CDR2 ANQGSEA come from the germline V gene. V was clipped by 0 bases and J by 4 bases; unmatched bases: 3. The CDR3 is 14 residues long. Generated by immunoSEQ multiplex PCR, the TCRdb table keeps only in-frame clones and is missing some. The table records some 90,000 clones, approximately 91% of them present only once. Sequenced material: peripheral blood, taken on day 0 of AZD1222 vaccination. The source of this sequence is an adult in good health. The chain uses TRBV29-1 and TRBJ1-1, with 9 positions matching TRBD1. The CDR3 DNA sequence: TGCAGCGTTGAAGAGGCGACAGGGGGCACTGAAGCTTTCTTT. It yields the protein CSVEEATGGTEAFF.